This T cell receptor (beta chain) was retrieved from a study of T-cell reconstitution after alpha-beta-depleted transplantation in children. Study results and limitations: About two months after transplant, alpha-beta T cells reportedly came from several hundred expanded graft clones. One year after transplant, T-cell counts and diversity came mostly from newly produced T cells. Some patients' high day-60 TCRbeta diversity was traced to surviving recipient T cells and thymic progenitors.

This CDR3 contains 14 residues. Germline CDR1 is SNHLY and CDR2 is FYNNEI. Unique molecular identifiers were built into the TCRbeta library. TCRdb re-called the PCR reads with MiXCR, one entry per CDR3 protein. The sample gives 240,000 or so distinct CDR3 sequences, 6.5% to 9% of which show up once; nearly 6.5% is in the top ten. In the case of this clonotype: Its antigen remains unidentified.

The origin of this receptor is a male patient aged 5 to 17 who had a stem cell transplant for acute lymphoblastic leukemia, so the T cells may come from the graft donor. This chain joins TRBV2 and TRBJ2-7, with no clear D. Specimen: PBMCs, mostly from graft donor cells, collected 180 days after TCRalphabeta/CD19-depleted stem cell transplant. The CDR3 spells CEEEGPHTAYEQYF. The CDR3 nucleotides are TGTGAAGAGGAAGGGCCTCACACCGCCTACGAGCAGTACTTC. Drawing the rest from reference TRBV2 and TRBJ2-7, the complete variable domain is EPEVTQTPSHQVTQMGQEVILRCVPISNHLYFYWYRQILGQKVEFLVSFYNNEISEKSEIFDDQFSVERPDGSNFTLKIRSTKLEDSAMYFCEEEGPHTAYEQYFGPGTRLTVT.